These 18 T cell receptor beta chains originate from one sample sequenced in a study of CD8 T cells in Susac syndrome. Random hexamers were used to reverse transcribe about 0.5 to 1 ug of RNA. In TCRdb, the immunoSEQ multiplex PCR reads were re-called with MiXCR into one record per CDR3 protein. The sample has 150,000 to 200,000 distinct CDR3 sequences; 90% to 95% are singletons. The sample was CD4+ T cells from PBMCs. The receptors shown here come from a human donor in good health.

The chain uses TRBV5-1 and TRBJ1-1; 8 nucleotides match TRBD1. V lost 0 bases to trimming and J lost 5 bases; unmatched junction nucleotides: 6. Looked up from germline, CDR1 is SGHRS and CDR2 is YFSETQ. The CDR3 totals 15 residues. CDR3 nucleotides: TGCGCCAGCAGCTTGGCCAGGGGGCGGGGTACTGAAGCTTTCTTT. As protein: CASSLARGRGTEAFF.

The genes are TRBV29-1 and TRBJ2-3; D ambiguous. Germline lookup yields CDR1 SQVTM and CDR2 ANQGSEA. Trimming left V 4 bases short and J 0 bases short, with 8 bases between. This CDR3 is 13 amino acids long. The CDR3 sequence: CSVGRASTDTQYF. CDR3 sequence (DNA): TGCAGCGTTGGTAGGGCTAGCACAGATACGCAGTATTTT.

This chain joins TRBV6-2 or TRBV6-3 and TRBJ2-1; D is tentatively TRBD1 or TRBD2 (5 bases each). V was cut by 1 base and J by 9 bases, with 10 bases left in between. The length of the CDR3 is 13 residues. CDR1 is MNHEY and CDR2 is SVGEGT in the germline V gene. The CDR3 reads CASSYFRAGEQFF. CDR3 in DNA: TGTGCCAGCAGTTACTTCAGGGCGGGTGAGCAGTTCTTC.

This chain joins TRBV20-1 and TRBJ2-7; TRBD1 aligns across 9 bases. The V gene end was trimmed by 0 bases and the J gene end by 3 bases; junction bases not matched to a gene: 9. Germline values: CDR1 DFQATT, CDR2 SNEGSKA (reference sequence). The CDR3 consists of 16 residues. Written as DNA, the CDR3 is TGCAGTGCTAGAGATGTTACAGGGGGCTTCAGCTACGAGCAGTACTTC. Translated, it gives CSARDVTGGFSYEQYF.

J is TRBJ2-7 and V is TRBV2; weak D call: TRBD1 (5 bases). Germline assignment: CDR1 SNHLY and CDR2 FYNNEI. Between the trimmed V and J ends, which lost 5 bases and 5 bases, there was a span of 10 bases. The CDR3 has 12 residues. The CDR3 bases are TGTGCCAGCAGTCAGGGTGGCAACGAGCAGTACTTC. As protein: CASSQGGNEQYF.

Only one count was recorded for this clonotype. CDR3 nucleotide sequence: TGTGCCAGCAGCTTAGCCTCACTATCGTACGAGCAGTACTTC. It encodes CASSLASLSYEQYF. The V and J genes are TRBV7-2 and TRBJ2-7; D not certain. The germline V and J ends were trimmed by 0 bases and 4 bases, with 10 bases remaining between them. This CDR3 spans 14 amino acids. Germline V gives CDR1 SGHTA, CDR2 FQGNSA. The complete variable domain, with remaining parts taken from reference TRBV7-2 and TRBJ2-7, reads GAGVSQSPSNKVTEKGKDVELRCDPISGHTALYWYRQSLGQGLEFLIYFQGNSAPDKSGLPSDRFSAERTGGSVSTLTIQRTQQEDSAVYLCASSLASLSYEQYFGPGTRLTVT.

The genes are TRBV4-3 and TRBJ2-5, with 10 bases fitting TRBD2. The germline V gene has CDR1 LGHNA and CDR2 YSLEER. The CDR3 consists of 16 residues. The V gene end was trimmed by 2 bases and the J gene end by 5 bases; junction bases not matched to a gene: 8. The CDR3 is CASSQLSGGAQETQYF. CDR3 in DNA: TGCGCCAGCAGCCAACTCAGCGGGGGGGCCCAGGAGACCCAGTACTTC.

The chain combines TRBV6-6 with TRBJ2-1; D gene ambiguous. Germline assignment: CDR1 MNHNY and CDR2 SVGAGI (reference sequence). The ends were cut back, 6 bases at V and 6 bases at J, with 9 bases in the middle. The CDR3 covers 12 residues. CDR3 loop: CASRVSGNEQFF. The CDR3 DNA is TGTGCCAGCAGGGTCTCGGGCAATGAGCAGTTCTTC.

The chain couples TRBV18 to TRBJ2-3; the D is unclear. Germline V gene lookup returns CDR1 KGHSH and CDR2 LQKENI. Trimming cost V 1 base and J 2 bases, with 10 bases left between them. This CDR3 is built from 15 residues. The CDR3 here is CASSPQGDATDTQYF. The CDR3 coding sequence is TGTGCCAGCTCACCACAGGGCGATGCCACAGATACGCAGTATTTT.

This sequence joins TRBV29-1 and TRBJ2-3; TRBD1 matches 8 bases. V trimming: 0 bases; J trimming: 8 bases; junction bases outside the gene matches: 7. The germline V gene encodes CDR1 SQVTM and CDR2 ANQGSEA. The CDR3 has 14 residues. The CDR3 nucleotides are TGCAGCGTTGAAGAAGGCAGGGGGCGTGGTACGCAGTATTTT. It codes for CSVEEGRGRGTQYF.

The chain employs TRBV27 and TRBJ2-3; D uncertain. This CDR3 spans 12 amino acids. CDR1 MNHEY and CDR2 SMNVEV come from the germline V gene (reference sequence). Between the trimmed V and J ends, which lost 6 bases and 6 bases, there was a span of 10 bases. The CDR3: CASSPGSDTQYF. The DNA for the CDR3 is TGTGCCAGCAGCCCTGGCTCGGATACGCAGTATTTT.

The gene calls are TRBV10-3 and TRBJ2-3, with 9 bases aligning to TRBD1. The germline V gene has CDR1 ENHRY and CDR2 SYGVKD. This CDR3 is built from 17 residues. V lost 2 bases to trimming and J lost 3 bases; unmatched junction nucleotides: 9. CDR3 loop: CAISEPPGQGRTDTQYF. CDR3 bases: TGTGCCATCAGTGAGCCGCCGGGACAGGGTCGGACAGATACGCAGTATTTT.

The chain has TRBV4-1 and TRBJ1-2; D is unclear. This CDR3 is 15 amino acids long. CDR1 is MGHRA and CDR2 is YSYEKL in the germline V gene. Trimming stripped 0 bases from V and 4 bases from J, with 12 bases between. The CDR3 nucleotides read TGCGCCAGCAGCCAAGAGGATTGGGCAGGCTATGGCTACACCTTC. This sequence encodes CASSQEDWAGYGYTF.

This clonotype was counted between two and nine times. This rearrangement joins TRBV9 to TRBJ2-3, with unresolved D. Deletions cut 0 bases from V and 0 bases from J, with 8 bases between. This CDR3 has 15 residues. Germline V gives CDR1 SGDLS, CDR2 YYNGEE. CDR3 protein: CASSVGVQSTDTQYF. As DNA, the CDR3 is TGTGCCAGCAGCGTAGGGGTTCAGAGCACAGATACGCAGTATTTT.

This chain uses TRBV20-1 with TRBJ2-7; 8 nucleotides align to TRBD1. The CDR3 is made up of 15 amino acids. J gave up 7 bases and V 3 bases, and 14 bases lay outside the gene matches. Germline V gene data show CDR1 as DFQATT and CDR2 as SNEGSKA (reference sequence). The CDR3 DNA sequence: TGCAGTGCTAGTGGAATATCGGACAGGGAGGATGAGCAGTACTTC. It encodes CSASGISDREDEQYF.

The V and J genes are TRBV11-2 and TRBJ2-5, with 8 bases lining up with TRBD1. The V segment lost 1 base and the J segment 1 base; nucleotides outside the gene matches: 11. The V gene's germline CDR1 is SGHAT and CDR2 FQNNGV. The CDR3 runs 18 residues. The CDR3 DNA is TGTGCCAGCAGCTTAGCCCGACGACAGGGGACTCGCCAAGAGACCCAGTACTTC. Translation: CASSLARRQGTRQETQYF.

The rearrangement joins TRBV29-1 to TRBJ2-2; D possibly corresponds to TRBD1 (6 bases). This CDR3 is built from 13 residues. CDR1 is SQVTM and CDR2 is ANQGSEA in the germline V gene. Trimming pared 6 bases from V and 4 bases from J, leaving 12 bases between. The CDR3 DNA follows: TGCAGCGTGAACAGGGCGTTCACCGGGGAGCTGTTTTTT. Translation gives CSVNRAFTGELFF.

The CDR3 bases are TGTGCCAGCAGCGTATTGGGGGACGCGAACACTGAAGCTTTCTTT. Residues: CASSVLGDANTEAFF. The chain uses TRBV9 and TRBJ1-1, with D perhaps TRBD1 (5 bases). Germline CDR1 is SGDLS and CDR2 is YYNGEE. Trimming stripped 1 base from V and 1 base from J, with 11 bases between. The CDR3 has 15 amino acids.